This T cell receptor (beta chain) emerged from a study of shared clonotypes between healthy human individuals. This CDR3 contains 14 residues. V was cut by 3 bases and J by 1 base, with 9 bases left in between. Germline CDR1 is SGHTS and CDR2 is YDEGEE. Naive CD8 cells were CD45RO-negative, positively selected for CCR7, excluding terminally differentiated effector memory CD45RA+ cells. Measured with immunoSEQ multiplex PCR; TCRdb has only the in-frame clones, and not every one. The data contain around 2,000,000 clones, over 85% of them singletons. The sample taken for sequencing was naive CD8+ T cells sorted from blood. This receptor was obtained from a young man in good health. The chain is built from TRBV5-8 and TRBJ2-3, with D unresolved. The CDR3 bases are TGTGCCAGCAGCTGGATGGTCGGCACAGATACGCAGTATTTT. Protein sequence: CASSWMVGTDTQYF.